These T cell receptor beta chains were read from a single sample in a study of CD8 T cells in ankylosing spondylitis. TCRdb redid the calling of the 5' RACE reads with MiXCR, one entry per CDR3 protein. The sample carries roughly 670,000 distinct CDR3 sequences, 15% to 20% recorded once. The sample comprised blood, either unsorted or a sorted T cell fraction (not recorded which). These receptors came from a male donor with ankylosing spondylitis. Both conserved end residues are part of each CDR3.

CASSSSGRGYNEQFF	TRBJ2-1	TRBV28
CASSMTGVGTDTQYF	TRBJ2-3	TRBV7-2
CAIQAGGLTTDTQYF	TRBJ2-3	TRBV10-3
CASSPSAGEVPDTQYF	TRBJ2-3	TRBV27
CASRASSYNEQFF	TRBJ2-1	TRBV2
CASRLLGGSYEQYF	TRBJ2-7	TRBV28
CASSPRETVSYEQYF	TRBJ2-7	TRBV9
CSARDFGLTSTDTQYF	TRBJ2-3	TRBV20-1
CSARRGGSGGSYEQYF	TRBJ2-7	TRBV20-1
CSARDQTDTQYF	TRBJ2-3	TRBV20-1
CASSPRGQGSGTEAFF	TRBJ1-1	TRBV5-1
CASSPKGASSYEQYF	TRBJ2-7	TRBV28
CASSSLTPPRGDTGVLFF	TRBJ2-2	TRBV12-3/TRBV12-4
CAIQAGGLYGNEQFF	TRBJ2-1	TRBV10-3
CASSPVAGVEQYF	TRBJ2-7	TRBV18
CASSVGPDNEQFF	TRBJ2-1	TRBV10-1